The entry that follows covers one T cell receptor beta chain sequence. Its target antigen remains unknown. Base qualities are missing; no much larger clone stands one base away. The data are from a study of T cell changes during pregnancy in multiple sclerosis (dated by TCRdb to between 2019 and 2020). Study-wide context: Changes in the T cell repertoire over the course of pregnancy were examined in this study in women with multiple sclerosis.

V and J are trimmed by 6 bases and 5 bases, and the gene matches miss 9 bases of the junction. As encoded in the germline V gene, CDR1 is MNHEY while CDR2 is SVGAGI. The CDR3 holds 15 amino acids from the cysteine to the phenylalanine. Only the CDR3 part of the read is kept: 45 bases, read in frame from the first base. The library came from the immunoSEQ multiplex PCR assay. The clones in this table, taken by TCRdb from immuneACCESS, are in-frame only. Not every clone is retained; where verified, under half of the shortfall comes from an unresolved V gene, and the cause of the rest is unknown. The sample includes fewer than 65,000 clones, with 75% to 95% observed a single time. In total, the top ten clones hold roughly 1.3% of the sample.

The chain was built from TRBV6-5 and TRBJ2-1, and TRBD2 aligns with 8 junction nucleotides. Sequencing was performed on peripheral blood, taken after pregnancy. The TCR comes from a female donor in good health, enrolled as a control in a pregnancy study. The CDR3 corresponds to CASSRGRGGNNEQFF. The DNA sequence is TGTGCCAGCAGCCGAGGACGGGGGGGCAACAATGAGCAGTTCTTC.